This TCR beta chain was sequenced for a study of spatial heterogeneity in lung cancer. Study-level background: Raw sequencing reads included, on average, more than eight appearances of each unique TCR and UMI combination. Whole-study results and caveats: Blood carried ubiquitous expanded tumor TCRs more at resection than follow-up.

Every TCR cDNA molecule bore a unique molecular identifier. TCRdb called the 5' RACE reads again in MiXCR, with one record for every CDR3 protein. This sample has around 92,000 distinct CDR3 sequences, with more than 10% found just once. Turning to this clonotype: Its cognate antigen is unknown.

V lost 2 bases, J lost 6 bases, and 14 bases lay in between. The CDR3 loop spans 15 amino acids. The V gene's germline CDR1 is MGHDK and CDR2 SYGVNS. Time point defined: sample taken at primary tumor resection. Whole RNA obtained from tumor, nontumor lung or frozen PBMC underwent sequencing without sorting. Samples were donated by 72 untreated early-stage non-small cell lung cancer patients. The sample here was PBMCs, taken at surgery. The chain is built from TRBV25-1 and TRBJ1-3, with a tentative D call TRBD1 (6 bases). The sequence was collected from a male donor with early-stage non-small cell lung cancer. The CDR3 DNA is TGTGCCAGCAGTGAAGTATGGGGGGCCGAAAACACCATATATTTT. It specifies CASSEVWGAENTIYF.